Following are 23 T cell receptor beta chains from one sample sequenced in a study of Graves' ophthalmopathy and Graves' hyperthyroidism. Researchers took RNA transcripts and amplified TCR beta CDR3 regions from them. Following a first-round RT-PCR that used HTBI primers, a second-round multiplex PCR was carried out. In TCRdb, the multiplex PCR reads were re-called with MiXCR into one record per CDR3 protein. Here the sample spans roughly 700,000 distinct CDR3 sequences, 40% being singletons. Sequences were obtained from peripheral blood. Every receptor here comes from an adult man with Graves' ophthalmopathy.

Turning to this clonotype: Given a much more abundant clone one base away, this may be a read error. CDR3 region: CATSGDSRGVGETQYF. CDR3 DNA sequence: TGTGCCACCAGCGGAGATAGTCGAGGGGTCGGAGAGACCCAGTACTTC. This rearrangement joins TRBV15 to TRBJ2-5, with D tentatively TRBD1 or TRBD2 (5 bases each). Per the germline V gene, CDR1 is LNHNV and CDR2 is YYDKDF (reference sequence). This CDR3 is 16 amino acids long.

This clonotype occurred a few times. The rearrangement joins TRBV14 to TRBJ2-7; D gene ambiguous. The CDR3 length is 16 residues. V was trimmed by 0 bases and J by 6 bases, leaving 18 bases between them. CDR1 is SGHDN and CDR2 is FVKESK in the germline V gene. CDR3 protein: CASSQEGNISLLEQYF. In DNA, the CDR3 is TGTGCCAGCAGCCAAGAAGGGAACATATCCCTCCTCGAGCAGTACTTC.

A remark on this clonotype: A read error is possible here, since a much larger clone lies one base away. The chain's CDR3 is CAITEGGRGASGYTF. The CDR3 DNA sequence: TGTGCCATCACCGAGGGGGGACGGGGGGCGAGTGGCTACACCTTC. The chain combines TRBV10-3 with TRBJ1-2, with TRBD1 as a possible D gene (6 bases). This CDR3 is built from 15 residues. Trimming removed 7 bases at V and 7 bases at J, with 22 bases between. In germline, CDR1 is ENHRY, CDR2 SYGVKD.

Regarding this clonotype: The CDR3 ends on some other residue instead of the conserved phenylalanine or tryptophan, so this is likely a read error. The DNA is left out, because the CDR3 cannot be placed on it with certainty; the CDR3 is given as TCRdb lists it. V is TRBV20-1 and J is TRBJ2-5; TRBD2 was called by the table and not checked on the DNA. The CDR3 totals 11 residues, both ends included. Germline assignment: CDR1 DFQATT and CDR2 SNEGSKA (reference sequence). The CDR3 loop reads CSASLAGGPNT.

The chain uses TRBV11-2 and TRBJ2-6; D possibly corresponds to TRBD1 (6 bases). Germline V gives CDR1 SGHAT, CDR2 FQNNGV. V lost 7 bases and J lost 4, with 17 bases in between. The CDR3 runs 16 residues. The CDR3: CASISIRGSGANVLTF. The CDR3 coding sequence is TGTGCCAGCATTTCAATAAGGGGGTCCGGGGCCAACGTCCTGACTTTC. Filled out from reference TRBV11-2 and TRBJ2-6, the complete variable domain reads EAGVAQSPRYKIIEKRQSVAFWCNPISGHATLYWYQQILGQGPKLLIQFQNNGVVDDSQLPKDRFSAERLKGVDSTLKIQPAKLEDSAVYLCASISIRGSGANVLTFGAGSRLTVL.

The J gene is TRBJ2-7, the V gene TRBV11-2, with D tentatively TRBD1 (6 bases). Germline assignment: CDR1 SGHAT and CDR2 FQNNGV. V was cut by 6 bases and J by 3 bases, with 18 bases left in between. CDR3 size: 15 residues. This CDR3 reads CASSEADSWGYEQYF. As DNA, the CDR3 is TGTGCCAGCAGTGAAGCGGACAGTTGGGGCTACGAGCAGTACTTC.

There are a few counts of this clonotype. The chain recombines TRBV7-2 with TRBJ2-2; no reliable D call. Trimming stripped 0 bases from V and 8 bases from J, with 25 bases between. Germline V gene sequence: CDR1 SGHTA, CDR2 FQGNSA. This CDR3 region has 19 residues. The CDR3 coding sequence is TGTGCCAGCAGCTTAGCGCCCGGAATCACCCGTGTATCGCCTGGGGAGCTGTTTTTT. It codes for CASSLAPGITRVSPGELFF.

CDR3 bases: TGTGCCAGCAGCCAAGCGGGCGAACCTAATCAGCCCCAGCATTTT. Protein sequence: CASSQAGEPNQPQHF. This chain links TRBV2 with TRBJ1-5; D remains ambiguous. CDR1 is SNHLY and CDR2 is FYNNEI in the germline V gene. V lost 6 bases, J lost 4 bases, and 16 bases lay in between. The CDR3 is made up of 15 amino acids.

This chain uses TRBV14 with TRBJ1-4; the match to TRBD1 covers 8 bases. Looked up from germline, CDR1 is SGHDN and CDR2 is FVKESK. The CDR3 contains 16 residues. The V segment lost 4 bases and the J segment 7 bases; nucleotides outside the gene matches: 11. CDR3 sequence: CASSPSAGTGGEKLFF. CDR3 in DNA: TGTGCCAGCAGCCCCTCGGCCGGGACAGGAGGTGAAAAACTGTTTTTT.

The chain employs TRBV27 and TRBJ2-5; the match to TRBD2 covers 14 bases. The ends lost 5 bases at V and 4 bases at J; junction bases unmatched: 9. The germline gives CDR1 MNHEY, CDR2 SMNVEV (reference sequence). The CDR3 runs 17 residues. This CDR3 reads CASSAGLAGDLGETQYF. Written as DNA, the CDR3 is TGTGCCAGCAGTGCGGGACTAGCGGGAGATCTAGGAGAGACCCAGTACTTC.

This clonotype was seen a few times. The chain recombines TRBV9 with TRBJ2-7; 7 bases agree with TRBD1. Trimming removed 3 bases from V and 4 bases from J; junction bases left unmatched: 7. The CDR3 is 14 amino acids. Germline CDR1 is SGDLS and CDR2 is YYNGEE. CDR3 sequence reads: CASSGTGRPYEQYF. DNA of the CDR3: TGTGCCAGCAGCGGGACAGGCCGCCCTTACGAGCAGTACTTC.

The V call is TRBV20-1, the J call TRBJ2-7, with 8 bases lining up with TRBD1. With 5 bases clipped from V and 3 bases from J, the junction kept 6 bases outside the gene matches. This CDR3 contains 13 residues. The germline CDR1 and CDR2 sequences are DFQATT and SNEGSKA (reference sequence). DNA for the CDR3: TGCAGTGCTCCCTGGACAGGGAACTACGAGCAGTACTTC. Translation gives CSAPWTGNYEQYF.

The CDR3 sequence: CASSLDLYNSPLHF. The CDR3 coding sequence is TGTGCCAGCAGTTTGGACTTGTATAATTCACCCCTCCACTTT. The rearrangement links TRBV9 to TRBJ1-6; D remains unclear. Germline loops: CDR1 SGDLS, CDR2 YYNGEE. The CDR3 sequence is 14 residues long. V was pared by 5 bases and J by 4 bases, with 10 bases between.

Concerning this clonotype itself: At one end the junction does not follow the germline gene, possibly because of a read error. J is TRBJ2-5 and V is TRBV12-3 or TRBV12-4, with D possibly being TRBD1 (5 bases). This CDR3 region has 16 residues. The DNA for the CDR3 is TGTGCCAGCAGTTTGGAAACCTGGGGCAGGCAAGAGACCCAGGACTTC. It codes for CASSLETWGRQETQDF.

The sample holds a few counts of this clonotype. This chain joins TRBV5-1 and TRBJ1-2; perhaps TRBD1 as D (6 bases). From germline, CDR1 is SGHRS and CDR2 YFSETQ. Trimming stripped 2 bases from V and 3 bases from J, with 8 bases between. This CDR3 region has 13 residues. In nucleotides, the CDR3 is TGCGCCAGCAGCTTCGCAGGGGACTATGGCTACACCTTC. Its protein product is CASSFAGDYGYTF. The whole variable domain, filled in from reference TRBV5-1 and TRBJ1-2, reads KAGVTQTPRYLIKTRGQQVTLSCSPISGHRSVSWYQQTPGQGLQFLFEYFSETQRNKGNFPGRFSGRQFSNSRSEMNVSTLELGDSALYLCASSFAGDYGYTFGSGTRLTVV.

The chain joins TRBV19 to TRBJ1-3; D unclear. Germline loops: CDR1 LNHDA, CDR2 SQIVND (reference sequence). The germline V and J ends were trimmed by 10 bases and 0 bases, with 13 bases remaining between them. There are 14 residues in the CDR3. The CDR3 DNA is TGTGCCACCGTAAAAACCGACTCTGGAAACACCATATATTTT. It codes for CATVKTDSGNTIYF.

Only a few counts were recorded for this clonotype. The V and J genes are TRBV5-6 and TRBJ2-6; 9 nucleotides align to TRBD1. Germline V gene data show CDR1 as SGHDT and CDR2 as YYEEEE. Losses at the gene ends were 1 base for V and 3 bases for J; bases not matched to a gene: 5. The CDR3 extends over 17 amino acids. CDR3 nucleotides: TGTGCCAGCAGCTTGTGGGACAGGGTTAATGGGGCCAACGTCCTGACTTTC. It yields the protein CASSLWDRVNGANVLTF.

The chain has TRBV20-1 and TRBJ1-6, with no clear D. In germline, CDR1 is DFQATT, CDR2 SNEGSKA (reference sequence). V lost 1 base and J 7 bases, leaving 8 bases between the germline ends. This CDR3 is 13 amino acids long. The CDR3 bases are TGCAGTGCTAGAGCTACCCCCAATTCACCCCTCCACTTT. Translating gives CSARATPNSPLHF.

This clonotype was picked up many times. The CDR3 reads CASSSGANSPLHF. Here the CDR3 DNA reads TGTGCCAGCAGTTCCGGAGCTAATTCACCCCTCCACTTT. The V gene is TRBV6-5, the J gene TRBJ1-6; unclear D gene. CDR3 size: 13 residues. V gave up 4 bases and J gave up 6 bases, with 7 bases separating them. Germline CDR1 reads MNHEY; CDR2 reads SVGAGI.

The genes are TRBV2 and TRBJ2-7; D is unclear. The V gene's germline CDR1 is SNHLY and CDR2 FYNNEI. Trimming left V 6 bases short and J 3 bases short, with 6 bases between. This CDR3 has 11 residues. The CDR3 region is CASRSVYEQYF. CDR3 coding DNA: TGTGCCAGCAGGTCAGTCTACGAGCAGTACTTC. Complete variable domain (other parts from reference TRBV2 and TRBJ2-7): EPEVTQTPSHQVTQMGQEVILRCVPISNHLYFYWYRQILGQKVEFLVSFYNNEISEKSEIFDDQFSVERPDGSNFTLKIRSTKLEDSAMYFCASRSVYEQYFGPGTRLTVT.

This clonotype has only a few counts. The J gene is TRBJ1-5, the V gene TRBV19; the D gene is possibly TRBD1 (5 bases). Deletions cut 4 bases from V and 4 bases from J, with 20 bases between. CDR3 size: 17 residues. Germline loops: CDR1 LNHDA, CDR2 SQIVND (reference sequence). CDR3 coding DNA: TGTGCCAGTAGTACCGGGGGAACAGAACCAAAAAATCAGCCCCAGCATTTT. Amino acids: CASSTGGTEPKNQPQHF.

The chain uses TRBV2 and TRBJ2-7; 7 positions agree with TRBD1. After removal of 4 bases from V and 0 bases from J, the junction contained 9 bases not matched to a gene. Germline loops: CDR1 SNHLY, CDR2 FYNNEI. The CDR3 has 16 residues. The CDR3 DNA reads as TGTGCCAGCAGTGGTTCGACAGGGTCTTACTCCTACGAGCAGTACTTC. Protein product: CASSGSTGSYSYEQYF.

About this clonotype itself: Germline and junction disagree at one end, which may indicate a read error. This chain connects TRBV12-3 or TRBV12-4 to TRBJ2-5; D uncertain. The CDR3 runs to 13 residues. The DNA of the CDR3 is TGTGCCAACAGTTTTCGAGAAAGGGAGACCCAGTACTTC. This codes for CANSFRERETQYF.